This T cell receptor (beta chain) was found in a study of neurological immune-mediated disorders. From the 5' RACE reads, TCRdb called clonotypes with MiXCR, one entry per CDR3 protein. The data contain approximately 50,000 distinct CDR3 sequences, around 3.5% of them singletons. This clonotype was observed many times. The CDR3 extends over 16 amino acids. The V gene end was trimmed by 8 bases and the J gene end by 8 bases; junction bases not matched to a gene: 13. Germline CDR1 MNHEY, CDR2 SVGEGT. Material: PBMCs. V gene TRBV6-2 or TRBV6-3 combines with J gene TRBJ2-1, with TRBD2 matching 12 bases. The receptor was isolated from a man aged 60 to 75 with multiple sclerosis. CDR3 sequence reads: CASGRLAGAGRDEQFF. CDR3 coding DNA: TGTGCCAGCGGGAGACTAGCGGGGGCAGGGAGAGATGAGCAGTTCTTC.